This T cell receptor (beta chain) derives from a study of blood T cell repertoires in COVID-19. In the study's own analysis: Reference gene primers were amplified, and this amplification served to estimate nucleated cell counts. Method: immunoSEQ multiplex PCR; TCRdb's copy keeps in-frame clones and lacks some. V, J and clone size are those of that table, while D and trimming were read from the DNA. The sample lists 150,000 or so clones; 78% were seen once. Participant age was roughly 18 to 95 years, and participants resided in around 24 US areas. Cohort assignment relied on participant-reported clinical history. Recovered status in Cohort 3 required two negative PCRs, clearance, or symptom resolution. This receptor was obtained from a woman in her 50s who had recovered from COVID-19. Sample: PBMCs or T cells enriched from blood (not recorded which).

The CDR3 DNA follows: TGCGCCAGCAGCTTGGGGACAGGGACAGATACGCAGTATTTT. Amino acids: CASSLGTGTDTQYF. V usage is TRBV5-1 and J usage is TRBJ2-3, with 8 bases identical to TRBD1. V was clipped by 0 bases and J by 3 bases; unmatched bases: 0. This CDR3 contains 14 residues. Germline assignment: CDR1 SGHRS and CDR2 YFSETQ.